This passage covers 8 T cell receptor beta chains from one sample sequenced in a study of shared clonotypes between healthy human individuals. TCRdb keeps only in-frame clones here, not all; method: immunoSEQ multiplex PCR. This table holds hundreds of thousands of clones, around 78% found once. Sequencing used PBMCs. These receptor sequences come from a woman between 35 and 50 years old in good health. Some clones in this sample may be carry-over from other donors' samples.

The chain's CDR3 is CASGQTSGRGTDTQYF. The CDR3 nucleotides are TGTGCTAGTGGACAGACTAGCGGGAGGGGCACAGATACGCAGTATTTT. V gene TRBV12-5 combines with J gene TRBJ2-3; 14 positions agree with TRBD2. The V and J ends lost 6 bases and 1 base, in that order; junction bases with no gene match: 3. The CDR3 has 16 amino acids. In germline, CDR1 is LGHNT, CDR2 FRNRAP.

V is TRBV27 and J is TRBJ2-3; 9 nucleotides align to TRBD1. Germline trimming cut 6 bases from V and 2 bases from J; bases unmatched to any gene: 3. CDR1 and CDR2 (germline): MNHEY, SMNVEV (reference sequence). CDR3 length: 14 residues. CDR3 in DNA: TGTGCCAGCAGCTGGACAGGGGTCACAGATACGCAGTATTTT. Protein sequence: CASSWTGVTDTQYF.

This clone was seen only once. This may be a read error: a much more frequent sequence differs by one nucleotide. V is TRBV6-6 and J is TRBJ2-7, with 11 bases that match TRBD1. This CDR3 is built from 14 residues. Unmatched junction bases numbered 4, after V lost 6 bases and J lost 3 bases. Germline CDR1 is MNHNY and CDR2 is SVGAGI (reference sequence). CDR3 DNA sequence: TGTGCCAGCAGCTCCGGGACAGGGGGCTACGAGCAGTACTTC. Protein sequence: CASSSGTGGYEQYF.

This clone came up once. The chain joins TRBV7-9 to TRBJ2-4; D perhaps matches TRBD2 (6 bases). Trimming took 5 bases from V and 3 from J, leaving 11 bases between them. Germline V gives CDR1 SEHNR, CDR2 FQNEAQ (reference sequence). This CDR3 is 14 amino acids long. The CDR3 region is CASSRAGNKNIQYF. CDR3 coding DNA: TGTGCCAGCAGCCGTGCGGGGAACAAAAACATTCAGTACTTC.

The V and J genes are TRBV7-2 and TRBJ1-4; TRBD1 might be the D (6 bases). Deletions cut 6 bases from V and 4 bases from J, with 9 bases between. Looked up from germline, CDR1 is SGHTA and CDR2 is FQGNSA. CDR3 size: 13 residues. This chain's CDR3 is CASSSRGNEKLFF. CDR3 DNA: TGTGCCAGCAGTAGCAGGGGTAATGAAAAACTGTTTTTT.

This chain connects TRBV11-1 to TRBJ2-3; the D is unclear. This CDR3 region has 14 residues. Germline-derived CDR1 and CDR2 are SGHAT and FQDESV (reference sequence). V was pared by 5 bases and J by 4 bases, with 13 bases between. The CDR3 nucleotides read TGTGCCAGCAGCCTCACCCTTGGGGCAGATACGCAGTATTTT. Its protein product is CASSLTLGADTQYF.

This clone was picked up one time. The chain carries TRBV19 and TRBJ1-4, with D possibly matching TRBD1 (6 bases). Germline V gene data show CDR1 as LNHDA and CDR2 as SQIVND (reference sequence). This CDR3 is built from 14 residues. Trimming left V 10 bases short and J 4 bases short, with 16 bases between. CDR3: CATRGGMDNEKLFF. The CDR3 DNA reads TGTGCCACGAGGGGGGGCATGGATAATGAAAAACTGTTTTTT.

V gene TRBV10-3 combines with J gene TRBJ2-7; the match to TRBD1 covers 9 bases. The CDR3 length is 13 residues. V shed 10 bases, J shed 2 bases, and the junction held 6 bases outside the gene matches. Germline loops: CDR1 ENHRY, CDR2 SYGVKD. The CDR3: CATGGTGTYEQYF. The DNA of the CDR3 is TGTGCCACCGGGGGGACAGGGACCTACGAGCAGTACTTC.